Shown below are 20 T cell receptor beta chains from a single sample sequenced in a study of CXCR3-negative and CXCR3-positive naive CD8 T cells. The TRB cDNA libraries were prepared by 5' RACE with UMI labels. TCRdb reprocessed the 5' RACE reads and keeps a single row for each CDR3 protein, giving no DNA. The sample has about 50,000 distinct CDR3 sequences, and its top ten clones hold 0.42%. Material: naive CXCR3- CD8+ T cells from blood. The subset denotes: CD45RO-CCR7+CD27+CD95- naive CD8+ T cells lacking CXCR3 (TNR3-). These receptors all come from a human donor in good health. Some clones in this sample may be carry-over from other donors' samples.

V gene TRBV2 combines with J gene TRBJ2-3; TCRdb's D call of TRBD1 is untestable without DNA. The CDR3 totals 18 residues. Germline V gene data show CDR1 as SNHLY and CDR2 as FYNNEI. CDR3 sequence reads: CASSELVLGAVVSDTQYF. Based on the CDR3 plus reference TRBV2 and TRBJ2-3, the full variable domain is EPEVTQTPSHQVTQMGQEVILRCVPISNHLYFYWYRQILGQKVEFLVSFYNNEISEKSEIFDDQFSVERPDGSNFTLKIRSTKLEDSAMYFCASSELVLGAVVSDTQYFGPGTRLTVL.

The genes are TRBV5-6 and TRBJ2-4; TCRdb's D gene call, TRBD1, goes unchecked for lack of DNA. Per the germline V gene, CDR1 is SGHDT and CDR2 is YYEEEE. This CDR3 region has 14 residues. CDR3: CASSFGTEENIQYF. Full variable domain (missing parts from reference TRBV5-6 and TRBJ2-4): DAGVTQSPTHLIKTRGQQVTLRCSPKSGHDTVSWYQQALGQGPQFIFQYYEEEERQRGNFPDRFSGHQFPNYSSELNVNALLLGDSALYLCASSFGTEENIQYFGAGTRLSVL.

The chain recombines TRBV5-5 with TRBJ2-7; with no DNA, the TCRdb D assignment of TRBD2 cannot be verified. Germline assignment: CDR1 SGHKS and CDR2 YYEKEE (reference sequence). This CDR3 is built from 14 residues. The CDR3 sequence is CASSLAAGSYEQYF.

This chain joins TRBV7-9 and TRBJ2-5; the D call from TCRdb, TRBD1, cannot be confirmed without DNA. Per the germline V gene, CDR1 is SEHNR and CDR2 is FQNEAQ (reference sequence). This CDR3 is 17 amino acids long. The chain's CDR3 is CASSLATASNQGETQYF.

The chain uses TRBV7-9 and TRBJ1-1; TCRdb proposes TRBD1, but this gene call is untestable without DNA. Germline V gene data show CDR1 as SEHNR and CDR2 as FQNEAQ (reference sequence). The CDR3 runs to 12 residues. CDR3 amino acids: CASSRGDSEAFF.

The chain links TRBV7-2 to TRBJ2-5. The CDR3 consists of 11 residues. Germline V gene sequence: CDR1 SGHTA, CDR2 FQGNSA. Here the CDR3 reads CASSDLETQYF.

This chain connects TRBV29-1 to TRBJ2-7; without DNA, the TCRdb call of TRBD1 cannot be checked. CDR3 length equals 15 residues. Germline lookup yields CDR1 SQVTM and CDR2 ANQGSEA. The CDR3 region is CSVEDPKQGDYEQYF.

The V gene is TRBV12-3 or TRBV12-4, the J gene TRBJ2-7; TCRdb names TRBD1, which stays unverified in the absence of DNA. The CDR3 contains 14 residues. The CDR3 sequence is CASSFRRGDYEQYF.

The chain carries TRBV28 and TRBJ2-1; as DNA is missing, the TRBD1 call by TCRdb cannot be tested. Germline CDR1 is MDHEN and CDR2 is SYDVKM. This CDR3 has 14 amino acids. CDR3 amino acids: CASTGRGKYNEQFF. Full variable domain (outside the CDR3, taken from reference TRBV28 and TRBJ2-1): DVKVTQSSRYLVKRTGEKVFLECVQDMDHENMFWYRQDPGLGLRLIYFSYDVKMKEKGDIPEGYSVSREKKERFSLILESASTNQTSMYLCASTGRGKYNEQFFGPGTRLTVL.

This chain links TRBV7-9 with TRBJ2-7. From germline, CDR1 is SEHNR and CDR2 FQNEAQ (reference sequence). CDR3 size: 14 residues. CDR3 residues: CASSSGRDSYEQYF.

The chain recombines TRBV27 with TRBJ2-7; TCRdb's assignment of TRBD1 cannot be checked, as there is no DNA. The V gene's germline CDR1 is MNHEY and CDR2 SMNVEV (reference sequence). This CDR3 region has 15 residues. CDR3 region: CASSLTGTGPYEQYF.

The chain couples TRBV6-6 to TRBJ2-3; absent DNA, TCRdb's TRBD1 call cannot be checked. Germline V lookup: CDR1 MNHNY, CDR2 SVGAGI (reference sequence). This CDR3 region has 15 residues. CDR3 sequence: CASSYEGHFTDTQYF.

The rearrangement joins TRBV29-1 to TRBJ2-4; TCRdb selects TRBD1, and the lack of DNA leaves this call unchecked. CDR3 length equals 15 residues. The germline CDR1 and CDR2 sequences are SQVTM and ANQGSEA. The CDR3: CSVGGAGLAKNIQYF.

V is TRBV6-2 or TRBV6-3 and J is TRBJ2-1; there is no DNA to check the TCRdb D call of TRBD1. The V gene's germline CDR1 is MNHEY and CDR2 SVGEGT. The CDR3 length is 16 residues. The CDR3 loop is CASSLLAGGRHNEQFF.

The rearrangement links TRBV3-1 to TRBJ1-4; TCRdb returns TRBD1, unconfirmable since there is no DNA. Germline loops: CDR1 LGHDT, CDR2 YNNKEL (reference sequence). The CDR3 loop spans 14 amino acids. Here the CDR3 reads CASSQEDSLVRVFF. Full variable domain (remainder filled in from reference TRBV3-1 and TRBJ1-4): DTAVSQTPKYLVTQMGNDKSIKCEQNLGHDTMYWYKQDSKKFLKIMFSYNNKELIINETVPNRFSPKSPDKAHLNLHINSLELGDSAVYFCASSQEDSLVRVFFGSGTQLSVL.

This sequence joins TRBV29-1 and TRBJ2-1. Per the germline V gene, CDR1 is SQVTM and CDR2 is ANQGSEA. The CDR3 covers 12 residues. The chain's CDR3 is CSVEETRNEQFF.

V and J are TRBV6-2 or TRBV6-3 and TRBJ1-5; TCRdb names TRBD1, which stays unverified in the absence of DNA. The CDR3 has 16 residues. Germline V gives CDR1 MNHEY, CDR2 SVGEGT. The CDR3 region is CASSLPDLTGDQPQHF.

The chain employs TRBV29-1 and TRBJ2-7; TCRdb's D gene call, TRBD2, goes unchecked for lack of DNA. The CDR3 consists of 13 residues. Germline V gives CDR1 SQVTM, CDR2 ANQGSEA. CDR3 sequence: CSVFTSGLNEQYF.

The V gene is TRBV29-1, the J gene TRBJ2-2. The CDR3 is made up of 12 amino acids. Per the germline V gene, CDR1 is SQVTM and CDR2 is ANQGSEA. The CDR3 sequence: CSVVSDTGELFF.

CDR3 region: CASSERGTEQETQYF. V usage is TRBV2 and J usage is TRBJ2-5. Germline V lookup: CDR1 SNHLY, CDR2 FYNNEI. The CDR3 contains 15 residues.